This TCR beta chain stems from a study of cytomegalovirus exposure and HLA in healthy donors. General study points: Earlier results showed most TCR beta V segments being productive about 87% or about 30% of the time. A further, later analysis showed that HLA-associated TCR beta chains (compared with equally common others) were more clonally expanded. The later analysis indicated that the majority of CMV-associated TCR beta chains appeared HLA-restricted.

The primer mix had 60 Vbeta and 13 Jbeta primers. Data came from immunoSEQ multiplex PCR; TCRdb stores just in-frame clones and leaves some out. The sample has under 110,000 clones, over 70% seen once. This CDR3 contains 15 residues. J was trimmed by 5 bases and V by 5 bases; bases with no gene match: 11. Germline-derived CDR1 and CDR2 are SGHTA and FQGNSA. Turning to this clone: What it binds is not known.

The sequenced material came from PBMCs. This sequence was found in a female donor in good health and CMV-seronegative. V and J are TRBV7-2 and TRBJ2-7; 8 bases line up with TRBD1. The CDR3 region has the DNA TGTGCCAGCAGCCGAGCCGGGACAGGAAGGGACGAGCAGTACTTC. It yields the protein CASSRAGTGRDEQYF.